What follows is one T cell receptor beta chain and its context. Germline CDR1 SGHRS, CDR2 YFSETQ. V dropped 1 base and J dropped 0 bases, with 10 bases sitting between them. The length of the CDR3 is 15 residues. This sample is part of a study of blood T cell repertoires in COVID-19. Study summary: Both acute and convalescent COVID-19 samples were obtained from the United States, Italy and Spain.

Only in-frame clones appear in the TCRdb table, and some are missing; sequencing was by immunoSEQ multiplex PCR. The sample includes 400,000 to 450,000 clones, more than 70% of them seen just once. The sequencing sample was made of peripheral blood. The receptor was derived from a woman aged 45 to 65 with COVID-19, enrolled during active disease. The chain employs TRBV5-1 and TRBJ1-1; no clear D. This chain's CDR3 is CASSLQDPLNTEAFF. The CDR3 DNA follows: TGCGCCAGCAGCTTGCAGGATCCTTTGAACACTGAAGCTTTCTTT.